This T cell receptor (beta chain) was sequenced for a study of blood T cell repertoires in COVID-19 (dated by TCRdb to about 2020). Some background on the complete study: Samples covering the acute and convalescent phases of COVID-19 were provided by collaborators in the United States, Italy and Spain. The prospective study material was composed of cDNA or gDNA derived from T cells, B-cell-depleted T cells, or PBMCs. Deeply sampled blood TCRbeta repertoires from subjects exposed to, actively infected with, or recovered from COVID-19 were included in the dataset. The repertoires were released in a freely available public database intended as a resource for research on the immune response to SARS-CoV-2. Samples came from the ongoing ImmuneRACE study (first 160 participants) plus 1,254 subjects from 6 global collaborators. A de-identified subject ID, COVID-19 status, age in years and sex were almost always included in the sample metadata. Where HLA class I and class II types were available, the types were taken from metadata supplied by the sample provider, not from assay-based typing. What the work shows at the level of the full study, not this receptor alone: The quantity of clinical and demographic metadata differed by source and by participant and was supplied without curation.

The immunoSEQ Assay, a bias-controlled multiplex PCR, was used to amplify TCRbeta CDR3 regions from genomic DNA. Concerning the study's data processing: The number of nucleated cells in each sample was estimated from the amplification of reference gene primers within the assay. Sequence reads were collapsed and filtered to measure the absolute abundance of every unique TCRbeta CDR3 rearrangement. For each sample, productive Simpson clonality was calculated by taking the square root of Simpson's diversity index across productive rearrangements. The source is immuneACCESS, and TCRdb retained only in-frame sequences with V and J called. Part of the clones is not carried over; for the studies checked, unresolved V genes explain less than half of this, and the remainder is unexplained. That table supplies the V and J calls and clone size; D and trimming were determined from the DNA. Recorded for this sample are around 100,000 clones; roughly 80% of them occurred a single time. Clones ranked in the top ten supply more than 10% of the sample.

The CDR3 starts with the cysteine, ends with the phenylalanine, and has 11 residues. The entry retains the CDR3 DNA only, 33 bases that are in frame from base 1. The junction carries 4 bases between V and J, which are trimmed by 4 bases and 3 bases respectively. The collaborating institutions used their own protocols to collect whole blood in K2EDTA tubes. For TCRbeta analysis, collaborator samples were shipped as frozen whole blood, as isolated PBMCs, or as DNA extracted from either sample type. This clone came up once. Which antigen it targets is not known. Nothing much larger sits one base from this clone, and base qualities are not available. Other nucleotide sequences from this sample produce the same CDR3.

Sequenced material: peripheral blood. This TCR came from a human donor in a cohort sampled during active COVID-19. The rearrangement joined TRBV12-3 or TRBV12-4 to TRBJ2-7; no D segment can be confidently identified. The DNA sequence is given as TGTGCCAGCAGTTCCCTCTACGAGCAGTACTTC. Its protein is CASSSLYEQYF.